Included here is one TCR beta chain sequence, with context. This sample was included in a study of blood T cell repertoires in COVID-19. TCRdb's copy holds only in-frame clones and misses some; the assay was immunoSEQ multiplex PCR. In the table there are around 140,000 clones, roughly 87% of which are singletons. Germline CDR1 and CDR2: SGDLS and YYNGEE. CDR3 length equals 18 residues. V lost 0 bases to trimming and J lost 1 base, with 14 bases between them. The V and J genes are TRBV9 and TRBJ2-6; D is perhaps TRBD2 (6 bases). The sequenced sample consisted of PBMCs or T cells enriched from blood (not recorded which). This receptor was identified in a woman in her forties who had been exposed to COVID-19. For the CDR3, the DNA is TGTGCCAGCAGCGTAGACCCAGCCGGAGGGTCTGGGGCCAACGTCCTGACTTTC. Protein product: CASSVDPAGGSGANVLTF.